This T cell receptor beta chain was found in a study of persistence of HIV-infected CD4 T cells. The stimulus was an HIV-1 Gag 15-mer peptide pool, 0.8 to 1 ug/peptide/mL. Sorting of responding CD4+ T cells relied on upregulated CD40 ligand together with CD69. After removal of 6 bases from V and 0 bases from J, the junction contained 7 bases not matched to a gene. Per germline, CDR1 MNHEY and CDR2 SVGAGI. The CDR3 covers 15 residues. This was the immunoSEQ version 4 assay in survey mode. Sequencing used immunoSEQ multiplex PCR; TCRdb keeps in-frame clones, though not all of them. The table shows about 32,000 clones, with 70% occurring only once. Details on this clone: Its antigen is not known.

The source material was CD4+ T cells sorted from PBMCs after approximately 18-hour stimulation, sampled from a patient who received antiretroviral therapy. J is TRBJ2-7 and V is TRBV6-5; 8 bases match TRBD2. The receptor was isolated from an adult man with HIV who was CMV-seropositive. For the CDR3, the DNA is TGTGCCAGCAGCCTTCAGGCGGGGGGCTCCTACGAGCAGTACTTC. It yields the protein CASSLQAGGSYEQYF.